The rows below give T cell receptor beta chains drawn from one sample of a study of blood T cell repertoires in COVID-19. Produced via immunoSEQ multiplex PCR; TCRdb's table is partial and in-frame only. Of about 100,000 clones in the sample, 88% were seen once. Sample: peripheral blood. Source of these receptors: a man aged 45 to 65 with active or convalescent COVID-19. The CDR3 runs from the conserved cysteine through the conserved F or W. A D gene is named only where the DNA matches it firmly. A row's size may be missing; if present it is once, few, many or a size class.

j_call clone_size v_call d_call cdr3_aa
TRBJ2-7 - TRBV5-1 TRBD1 CASSQTPGQGFEQYF
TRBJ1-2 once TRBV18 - CASSAREAHGYTF
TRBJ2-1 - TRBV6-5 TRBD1 CASRTLDRGNEQFF
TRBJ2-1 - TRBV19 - CASSIGSQGPYNEQFF
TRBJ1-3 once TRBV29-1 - CSAMTGSSGNTIYF
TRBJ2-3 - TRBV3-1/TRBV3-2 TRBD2 CASSSRGADTQYF
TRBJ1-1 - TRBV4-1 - CASSHPGDEAFF
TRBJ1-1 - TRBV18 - CASSPRRGENEAFF
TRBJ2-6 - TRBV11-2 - CASEPGTGANVLTF
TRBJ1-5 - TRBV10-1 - CASSEGQRGNQPQHF
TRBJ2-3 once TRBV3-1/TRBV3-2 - CASSQTGVGTDTQYF
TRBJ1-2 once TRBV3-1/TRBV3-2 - CASSQTVRVNYGYTF
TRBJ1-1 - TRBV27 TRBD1 CASSLRGTGGNTEAFF
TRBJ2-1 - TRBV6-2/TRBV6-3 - CASSPQRISHNEQFF
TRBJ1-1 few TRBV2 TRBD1 CASTREGATNTEAFF
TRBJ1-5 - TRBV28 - CASSLRNQPQHF
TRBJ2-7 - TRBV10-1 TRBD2 CASSRGDSGYEQYF
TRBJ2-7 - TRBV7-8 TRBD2 CASSLVGGLNDEQYF
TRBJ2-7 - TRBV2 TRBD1 CASSRQGFSYEQYF
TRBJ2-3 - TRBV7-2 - CASSYGTPNTDTQYF
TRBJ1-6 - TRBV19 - CASSMGAVNYNSPLHF
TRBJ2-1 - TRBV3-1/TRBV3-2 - CASRPSLAGLYNEQFF
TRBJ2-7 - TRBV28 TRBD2 CASSFGLSGSSYEQYF